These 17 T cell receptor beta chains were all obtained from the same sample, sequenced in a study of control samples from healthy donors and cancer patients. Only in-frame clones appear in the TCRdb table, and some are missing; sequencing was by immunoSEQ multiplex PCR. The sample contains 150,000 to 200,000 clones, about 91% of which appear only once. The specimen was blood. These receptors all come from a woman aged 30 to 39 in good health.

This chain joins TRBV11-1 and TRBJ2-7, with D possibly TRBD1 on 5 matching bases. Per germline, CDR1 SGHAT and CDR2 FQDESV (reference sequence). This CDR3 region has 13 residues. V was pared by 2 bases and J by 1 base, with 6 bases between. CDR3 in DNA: TGTGCCAGCAGCTTACACAGGTCCTACGAGCAGTACTTC. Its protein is CASSLHRSYEQYF.

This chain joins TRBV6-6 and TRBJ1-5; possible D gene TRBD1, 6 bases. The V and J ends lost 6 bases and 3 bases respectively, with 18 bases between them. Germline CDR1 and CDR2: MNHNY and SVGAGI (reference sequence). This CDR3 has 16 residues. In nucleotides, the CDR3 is TGTGCCAGCAGCCGGGGGGGGAGGGGGTACAATCAGCCCCAGCATTTT. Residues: CASSRGGRGYNQPQHF.

CDR3 amino acids: CASSDPIAGALNEQFF. The CDR3 nucleotides are TGTGCCAGCAGTGATCCAATAGCGGGGGCCTTAAATGAGCAGTTCTTC. The V and J genes are TRBV13 and TRBJ2-1; TRBD2 matches at 9 bases. This CDR3 comprises 16 residues. After removal of 6 bases from V and 7 bases from J, the junction contained 13 bases not matched to a gene. Looked up from germline, CDR1 is PRHDT and CDR2 is FYEKMQ (reference sequence).

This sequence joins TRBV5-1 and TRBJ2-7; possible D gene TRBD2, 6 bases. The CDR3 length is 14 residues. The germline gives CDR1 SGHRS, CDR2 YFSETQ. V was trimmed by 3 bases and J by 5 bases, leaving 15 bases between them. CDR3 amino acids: CASSYQNSGHEQYF. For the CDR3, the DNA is TGCGCCAGCAGCTACCAAAATAGCGGCCACGAGCAGTACTTC.

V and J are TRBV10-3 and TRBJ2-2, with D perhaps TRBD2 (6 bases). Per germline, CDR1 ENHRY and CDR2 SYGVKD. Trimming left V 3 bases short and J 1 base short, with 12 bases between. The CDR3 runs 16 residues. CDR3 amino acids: CAISDATRRNTGELFF. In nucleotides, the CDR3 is TGTGCCATCAGTGACGCGACTAGAAGGAACACCGGGGAGCTGTTTTTT.

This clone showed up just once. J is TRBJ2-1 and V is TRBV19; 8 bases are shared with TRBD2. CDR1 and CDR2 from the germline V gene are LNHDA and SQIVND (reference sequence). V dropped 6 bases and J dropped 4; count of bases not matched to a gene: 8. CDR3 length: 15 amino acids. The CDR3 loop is CASSLGASGYNEQFF. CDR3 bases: TGTGCCAGTAGCCTGGGGGCTAGCGGGTACAATGAGCAGTTCTTC.

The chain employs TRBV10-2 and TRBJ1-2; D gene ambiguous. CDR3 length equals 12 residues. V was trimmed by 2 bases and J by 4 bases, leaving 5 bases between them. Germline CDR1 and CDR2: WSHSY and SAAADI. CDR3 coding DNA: TGCGCCAGCAGTGAGACCCTCTATGGCTACACCTTC. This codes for CASSETLYGYTF.

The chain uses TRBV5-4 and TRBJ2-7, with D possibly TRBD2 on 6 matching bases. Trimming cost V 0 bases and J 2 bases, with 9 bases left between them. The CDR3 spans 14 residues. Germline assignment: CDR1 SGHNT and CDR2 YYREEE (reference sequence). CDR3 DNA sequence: TGTGCCAGCAGCTTGGGTGCGGGGACCTACGAGCAGTACGTC. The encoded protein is CASSLGAGTYEQYV.

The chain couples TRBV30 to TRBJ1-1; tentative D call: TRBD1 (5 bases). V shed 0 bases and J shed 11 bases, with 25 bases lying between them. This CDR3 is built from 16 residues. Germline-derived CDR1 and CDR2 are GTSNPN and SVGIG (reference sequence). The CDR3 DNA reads TGTGCCTGGAGTGTACGACATAAAGGGGCCGGCCTGCAGGCTTTCTTT. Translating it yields CAWSVRHKGAGLQAFF.

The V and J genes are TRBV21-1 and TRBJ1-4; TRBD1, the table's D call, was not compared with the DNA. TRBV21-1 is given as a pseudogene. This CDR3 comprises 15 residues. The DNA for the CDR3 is TGTGCCAGCAGCAAAAGGTGGCAGGGCGATGAAAAACTGTTTTTT. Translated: CASSKRWQGDEKLFF.

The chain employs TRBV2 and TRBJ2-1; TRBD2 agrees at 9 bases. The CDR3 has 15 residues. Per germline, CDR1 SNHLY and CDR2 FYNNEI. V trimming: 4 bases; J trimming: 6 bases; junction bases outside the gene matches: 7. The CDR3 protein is CASSAEGSGGNEQFF. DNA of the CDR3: TGTGCCAGCAGTGCGGAGGGTAGCGGGGGCAATGAGCAGTTCTTC.

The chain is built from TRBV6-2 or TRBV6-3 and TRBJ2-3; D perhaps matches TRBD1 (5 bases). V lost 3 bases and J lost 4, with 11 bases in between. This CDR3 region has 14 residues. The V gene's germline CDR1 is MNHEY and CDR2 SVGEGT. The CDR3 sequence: CASSYLATADTQYF. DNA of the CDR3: TGTGCCAGCAGTTATTTGGCGACAGCAGATACGCAGTATTTT.

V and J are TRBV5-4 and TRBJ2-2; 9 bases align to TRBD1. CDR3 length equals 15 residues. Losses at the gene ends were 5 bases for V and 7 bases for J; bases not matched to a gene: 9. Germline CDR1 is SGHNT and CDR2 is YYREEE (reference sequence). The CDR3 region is CASRPGTGPFGELFF. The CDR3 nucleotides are TGTGCCAGCAGGCCCGGGACAGGGCCATTCGGGGAGCTGTTTTTT.

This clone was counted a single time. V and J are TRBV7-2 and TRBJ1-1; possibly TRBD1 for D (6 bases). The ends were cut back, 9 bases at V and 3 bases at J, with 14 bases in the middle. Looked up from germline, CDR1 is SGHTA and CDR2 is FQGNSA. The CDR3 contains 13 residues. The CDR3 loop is CASKGYRDTEAFF. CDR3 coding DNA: TGTGCCAGTAAGGGGTACAGGGACACTGAAGCTTTCTTT.

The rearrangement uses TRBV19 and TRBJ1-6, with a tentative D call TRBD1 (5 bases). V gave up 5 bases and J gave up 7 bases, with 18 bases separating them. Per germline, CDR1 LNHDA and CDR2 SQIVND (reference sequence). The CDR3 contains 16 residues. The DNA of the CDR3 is TGTGCCAGTAGTGGGGGGGAAGGACGCAGAAATTCACCCCTCCACTTT. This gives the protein CASSGGEGRRNSPLHF.

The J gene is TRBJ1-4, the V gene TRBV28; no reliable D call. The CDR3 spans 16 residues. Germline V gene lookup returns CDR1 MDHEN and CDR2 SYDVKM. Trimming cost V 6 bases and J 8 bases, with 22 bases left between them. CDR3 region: CASSSPRTGSFEKLFF. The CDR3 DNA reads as TGTGCCAGCAGCTCCCCGCGGACGGGCTCATTCGAAAAACTGTTTTTT.

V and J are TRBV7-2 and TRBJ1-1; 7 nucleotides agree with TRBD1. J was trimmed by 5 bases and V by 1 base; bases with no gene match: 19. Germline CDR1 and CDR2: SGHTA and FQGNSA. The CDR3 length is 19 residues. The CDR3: CASSLVGPGGAFAGTEAFF. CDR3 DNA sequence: TGTGCCAGCAGCTTAGTTGGGCCAGGGGGGGCTTTCGCGGGTACTGAAGCTTTCTTT.